One and the same sample provided the 27 T cell receptor beta chains below, sequenced in a study of OX40 agonist ivuxolimab in advanced cancers. Measured with immunoSEQ multiplex PCR; TCRdb has only the in-frame clones, and not every one. The sample consists of about 48,000 clones, around 84% of them appearing once. Sequenced material: CD4+ or CD8+ T cells sorted from blood, taken in a trial of the OX40 agonist ivuxolimab. These TCRs come from an adult with an advanced solid tumor such as melanoma, head and neck, liver or kidney cancer.

V usage is TRBV7-6 and J usage is TRBJ2-1; 12 bases map to TRBD2. CDR3 length equals 18 residues. Germline V gene data show CDR1 as SGHVS and CDR2 as FNYEAQ. Trimming took 5 bases from V and 1 from J; bases not matched to a gene: 9. This CDR3 is CASSGRTSGTLSYNEQFF. The DNA of the CDR3 is TGTGCCAGCAGCGGCCGGACTAGCGGGACGCTATCCTACAATGAGCAGTTCTTC.

The rearrangement joins TRBV10-3 to TRBJ1-1, with D maybe TRBD1 (5 bases). Germline V CDR1 and CDR2: ENHRY, SYGVKD. V lost 4 bases to trimming and J lost 5 bases, with 17 bases between them. The CDR3 totals 15 residues. The chain's CDR3 is CAISVRPGTETEAFF. The CDR3 coding sequence is TGTGCCATCAGTGTCCGGCCCGGGACGGAAACTGAAGCTTTCTTT.

The rearrangement uses TRBV28 and TRBJ1-1; no definite D call. Germline CDR1 is MDHEN and CDR2 is SYDVKM. Between the trimmed V and J ends, which lost 4 bases and 5 bases, there was a span of 8 bases. This CDR3 has 12 residues. The CDR3 DNA reads as TGTGCCAGCAGTTCGTCCTTGACTGAAGCTTTCTTT. Its protein product is CASSSSLTEAFF.

The chain carries TRBV28 and TRBJ1-5, with D perhaps matching TRBD1 (6 bases). V was cut by 6 bases and J by 7 bases, with 13 bases left in between. The CDR3 contains 13 residues. Germline lookup yields CDR1 MDHEN and CDR2 SYDVKM. CDR3 region: CASRGDIRQPQHF. CDR3 in DNA: TGTGCCAGCAGAGGGGACATACGGCAGCCCCAGCATTTT.

This chain uses TRBV28 with TRBJ2-1; a weak D match, TRBD1 (6 bases). Trimming took off 7 bases at V and 9 bases at J, with 10 bases between the two ends. Per germline, CDR1 MDHEN and CDR2 SYDVKM. The CDR3 covers 11 residues. The CDR3 here is CASTLRGEQFF. The CDR3 bases are TGTGCCAGCACCCTCAGGGGTGAGCAGTTCTTC.

This chain uses TRBV2 with TRBJ1-2; 7 nucleotides agree with TRBD1. CDR1 and CDR2 (germline): SNHLY, FYNNEI. The CDR3 consists of 15 residues. V shed 11 bases and J 8 bases; nucleotides not matched to a gene: 20. The CDR3 DNA reads TGTGCCGGCCATCGAGGGGACAGTTCCCTCGGGGGCTACACCTTC. This encodes CAGHRGDSSLGGYTF.

This clone was counted only a few times. The chain links TRBV6-1 to TRBJ1-2; 7 bases are shared with TRBD1. This CDR3 contains 14 residues. Germline V gene sequence: CDR1 MNHNS, CDR2 SASEGT. Trimming took 2 bases from V and 0 from J; bases not matched to a gene: 0. DNA for the CDR3: TGTGCCAGCAGTGAACAGGGGGCTAACTATGGCTACACCTTC. As protein: CASSEQGANYGYTF.

V gene TRBV5-1 combines with J gene TRBJ2-7; D possibly corresponds to TRBD2 (6 bases). V lost 4 bases and J 3 bases, leaving 14 bases between the germline ends. CDR1 SGHRS and CDR2 YFSETQ come from the germline V gene. CDR3 length: 14 amino acids. CDR3 region: CASSLEAGFYEQYF. In nucleotides, the CDR3 is TGCGCCAGCAGCCTCGAGGCGGGGTTCTACGAGCAGTACTTC.

There are a few counts of this clone. The chain carries TRBV28 and TRBJ1-2; D gene uncertain. The germline V and J ends were trimmed by 6 bases and 0 bases, with 23 bases remaining between them. Looked up from germline, CDR1 is MDHEN and CDR2 is SYDVKM. This CDR3 comprises 18 residues. The CDR3 DNA follows: TGTGCCAGCAGATCCACTCTTGGACTTGCCGGCCCTAACTATGGCTACACCTTC. As protein: CASRSTLGLAGPNYGYTF.

This rearrangement joins TRBV5-1 to TRBJ2-6; 7 bases line up with TRBD1. The CDR3 extends over 16 amino acids. Germline CDR1 is SGHRS and CDR2 is YFSETQ. The junction had 6 bases not matched to a gene; V was cut back by 4 bases and J by 2 bases. CDR3 coding DNA: TGCGCCAGCAGCCCGAAGGGGGCGGCTGGGGCCAACGTCCTGACTTTC. Protein sequence: CASSPKGAAGANVLTF. The full variable domain, its missing parts supplied by reference TRBV5-1 and TRBJ2-6, is KAGVTQTPRYLIKTRGQQVTLSCSPISGHRSVSWYQQTPGQGLQFLFEYFSETQRNKGNFPGRFSGRQFSNSRSEMNVSTLELGDSALYLCASSPKGAAGANVLTFGAGSRLTVL.

J is TRBJ2-1 and V is TRBV5-1, with 8 bases identical to TRBD2. This CDR3 comprises 15 residues. Germline V gene data show CDR1 as SGHRS and CDR2 as YFSETQ. Trimming removed 0 bases from V and 8 bases from J; junction bases left unmatched: 7. The CDR3, as DNA: TGCGCCAGCAGCTTGGGACTAGCGCGGCTCGATGAGCAGTTCTTC. Its protein product is CASSLGLARLDEQFF.

CDR3 DNA sequence: TGTGCTAGTGGTTTGGTAAACCTGGATACGCAGTATTTT. Protein: CASGLVNLDTQYF. V and J are TRBV12-5 and TRBJ2-3; D remains unclear. The germline gives CDR1 LGHNT, CDR2 FRNRAP. The CDR3 runs to 13 residues. V lost 0 bases, J lost 6 bases, and 7 bases lay in between.

The J gene is TRBJ1-2, the V gene TRBV6-1, with 9 positions matching TRBD1. The CDR3 sequence is 14 residues long. Germline V gene data show CDR1 as MNHNS and CDR2 as SASEGT. Trimming cost V 6 bases and J 7 bases; bases outside gene matches: 9. CDR3 sequence: CASRDTGGTVGYTF. CDR3 sequence (DNA): TGTGCCAGCAGAGATACAGGGGGCACGGTTGGCTACACCTTC.

This chain connects TRBV5-1 to TRBJ2-3; 9 nucleotides line up with TRBD1. Per the germline V gene, CDR1 is SGHRS and CDR2 is YFSETQ. The CDR3 has 16 residues. V shed 3 bases and J 0 bases; nucleotides not matched to a gene: 5. CDR3 DNA sequence: TGCGCCAGCAGCTGGCCACAGGGGGCTAGCACAGATACGCAGTATTTT. Its protein is CASSWPQGASTDTQYF.

The V and J genes are TRBV28 and TRBJ1-4; a possible D gene is TRBD1 (5 bases). This CDR3 spans 14 amino acids. Per the germline V gene, CDR1 is MDHEN and CDR2 is SYDVKM. V lost 7 bases to trimming and J lost 8 bases, with 17 bases between them. CDR3 sequence reads: CASKRQPREEKLFF. CDR3 DNA: TGTGCCAGCAAGAGACAGCCCCGGGAAGAAAAACTGTTTTTT.

This chain uses TRBV14 with TRBJ2-1; the D gene could be TRBD1 or TRBD2 (5 bases each). The CDR3 covers 11 residues. Trimming stripped 6 bases from V and 9 bases from J, with 9 bases between. CDR1 is SGHDN and CDR2 is FVKESK in the germline V gene. DNA for the CDR3: TGTGCCAGCAGTTGGGGACCTGAGCAGTTCTTC. Translation gives CASSWGPEQFF.

This clone came up once. This sequence joins TRBV2 and TRBJ2-1; 13 nucleotides line up with TRBD2. V was clipped by 6 bases and J by 10 bases; unmatched bases: 6. This CDR3 region has 14 residues. Germline values: CDR1 SNHLY, CDR2 FYNNEI. The CDR3 DNA reads as TGTGCCAGCAGCGCGGGACTAGCGGGAAAAGAGCAGTTCTTC. It encodes CASSAGLAGKEQFF.

The chain is built from TRBV6-6 and TRBJ2-5; D not certain. Trimming shortened V by 2 bases and J by 3 bases, and 7 bases separated the two germline ends. The germline V gene has CDR1 MNHNY and CDR2 SVGAGI (reference sequence). CDR3 size: 13 residues. The CDR3 DNA follows: TGTGCCAGCAGTTACCGTGGGGAAGAGACCCAGTACTTC. Translated, it gives CASSYRGEETQYF.

Written as DNA, the CDR3 is TGTGCCAGCAGCGTAGAAGGAGCGACCTCCTACGAGCAGTACTTC. It translates to CASSVEGATSYEQYF. J is TRBJ2-7 and V is TRBV9; no reliable D call. Germline V gene lookup returns CDR1 SGDLS and CDR2 YYNGEE. V lost 0 bases to trimming and J lost 0 bases, with 10 bases between them. The CDR3 has 15 amino acids.

The rearrangement uses TRBV10-2 and TRBJ2-1, with D unclear. Trimming pared 1 base from V and 2 bases from J, leaving 3 bases between. Germline V lookup: CDR1 WSHSY, CDR2 SAAADI. The CDR3 is 13 amino acids. CDR3 region: CASSEWAYNEQFF. CDR3 sequence (DNA): TGCGCCAGCAGTGAGTGGGCCTACAATGAGCAGTTCTTC.

This sequence joins TRBV25-1 and TRBJ2-7, with TRBD1 identical over 8 bases. Trimming removed 1 base from V and 0 bases from J; junction bases left unmatched: 8. Per the germline V gene, CDR1 is MGHDK and CDR2 is SYGVNS. This CDR3 comprises 17 residues. The CDR3 sequence is CASSESGTGPFSYEQYF. The CDR3, as DNA: TGTGCCAGCAGTGAATCGGGGACAGGCCCTTTCTCCTACGAGCAGTACTTC.

CDR3 nucleotide sequence: TGTGCCAGCAGTACAGGGGGCGCAACTAATGAAAAACTGTTTTTT. This gives the protein CASSTGGATNEKLFF. The gene calls are TRBV5-4 and TRBJ1-4; 9 nucleotides line up with TRBD1. CDR3 length: 15 residues. The junction had 2 bases not matched to a gene; V was cut back by 5 bases and J by 0 bases. CDR1 and CDR2 from the germline V gene are SGHNT and YYREEE (reference sequence).

The V call is TRBV4-2, the J call TRBJ2-3; D is possibly TRBD2 (5 bases). Germline V gene sequence: CDR1 LGHNA, CDR2 YNFKEQ. The length of the CDR3 is 13 residues. The V and J ends lost 4 bases and 6 bases respectively, with 11 bases between them. The CDR3 DNA is TGTGCCAGCAGCCCAACCACGGGGGATACGCAGTATTTT. Its protein is CASSPTTGDTQYF.

The chain joins TRBV28 to TRBJ2-5; D possibly uses TRBD1 or TRBD2 (5 bases each). Trimming shortened V by 4 bases and J by 3 bases, and 18 bases separated the two germline ends. CDR1 MDHEN and CDR2 SYDVKM come from the germline V gene. CDR3 length: 16 residues. Here the CDR3 DNA reads TGTGCCAGCAGTTCCTCCGGGACCGGATACAAAGAGACCCAGTACTTC. Its translation: CASSSSGTGYKETQYF.

CDR3: CASSLRGGTGLVYEQYF. CDR3 bases: TGTGCCAGCAGCTTAAGGGGGGGAACAGGGTTGGTGTACGAGCAGTACTTC. The chain joins TRBV7-3 to TRBJ2-7; D might be TRBD2 (7 bases). CDR3 length: 17 residues. Germline V CDR1 and CDR2: SGHTA, FQGTGA. The V end was cut by 1 base, the J end by 4 bases, with 20 bases between.

The gene calls are TRBV5-1 and TRBJ2-7; D may be TRBD2 (5 bases). Germline CDR1 SGHRS, CDR2 YFSETQ. Trimming left V 2 bases short and J 5 bases short, with 14 bases between. The CDR3 extends over 14 amino acids. The CDR3, as DNA: TGCGCCAGCAGCTTAGAGGGTGAGAGGGACGAGCAGTACTTC. The encoded protein is CASSLEGERDEQYF. The whole variable domain, remainder taken from reference TRBV5-1 and TRBJ2-7, is KAGVTQTPRYLIKTRGQQVTLSCSPISGHRSVSWYQQTPGQGLQFLFEYFSETQRNKGNFPGRFSGRQFSNSRSEMNVSTLELGDSALYLCASSLEGERDEQYFGPGTRLTVT.

Only a few counts were recorded for this clone. CDR3 in DNA: TGTGCCAGTAGTATCGGGACAGTGAACACTGAAGCTTTCTTT. This codes for CASSIGTVNTEAFF. The genes are TRBV19 and TRBJ1-1; 7 bases are shared with TRBD1. There are 14 residues in the CDR3. With 3 bases clipped from V and 0 bases from J, the junction kept 1 base outside the gene matches. Germline V gene data show CDR1 as LNHDA and CDR2 as SQIVND (reference sequence).